These 14 T cell receptor beta chains originate from one sample sequenced in a study of T cells in tuberculosis. The repertoire was sequenced with immunoSEQ multiplex PCR; TCRdb's copy has only in-frame clones and lacks some. The sample has approximately 49,000 clones, nearly 95% seen once. The time point is: new active TB diagnosis, blood taken before or within 7 days of starting treatment. The sample in question was PBMCs, obtained at tuberculosis diagnosis. The receptors come from an adult with tuberculosis.

The V and J genes are TRBV6-5 and TRBJ1-4; the match to TRBD1 covers 7 bases. CDR1 MNHEY and CDR2 SVGAGI come from the germline V gene. J gave up 8 bases and V 6 bases, and 6 bases lay outside the gene matches. The CDR3 extends over 13 amino acids. CDR3 nucleotide sequence: TGTGCCAGCAGGCAGACAGGGAGGGAAAAACTGTTTTTT. It yields the protein CASRQTGREKLFF.

The chain employs TRBV28 and TRBJ2-1; 9 nucleotides agree with TRBD1. The CDR3 contains 13 residues. The V gene's germline CDR1 is MDHEN and CDR2 SYDVKM. After removal of 6 bases from V and 4 bases from J, the junction contained 1 base not matched to a gene. The CDR3 DNA follows: TGTGCCAGCAGGGACAGGGGTTACAATGAGCAGTTCTTC. Translating it yields CASRDRGYNEQFF.

This chain connects TRBV5-1 to TRBJ2-7, with 11 bases matching TRBD1. The V gene's germline CDR1 is SGHRS and CDR2 YFSETQ. Trimming at V came to 0 bases and at J to 2 bases, leaving 7 bases not matched to a gene. This CDR3 is 17 amino acids long. CDR3 bases: TGCGCCAGCAGCTTGGCCACTGGGACAGGGGGTACCTACGAGCAGTACTTC. Residues: CASSLATGTGGTYEQYF.

The chain uses TRBV4-1 and TRBJ2-5, with 7 bases identical to TRBD1. The CDR3 runs 15 residues. J gave up 2 bases and V 2 bases, and 5 bases lay outside the gene matches. Germline V CDR1 and CDR2: MGHRA, YSYEKL. CDR3 nucleotide sequence: TGCGCCAGCAGCCAATGGGACAGCTATCAAGAGACCCAGTACTTC. The encoded protein is CASSQWDSYQETQYF.

The V gene is TRBV27, the J gene TRBJ2-7; possibly TRBD2 for D (7 bases). Germline-derived CDR1 and CDR2 are MNHEY and SMNVEV (reference sequence). Trimming shortened V by 0 bases and J by 2 bases, and 11 bases separated the two germline ends. The CDR3 runs to 15 residues. CDR3 bases: TGTGCCAGCAGTTTATCGGGGGGGCCAGCCTACGAGCAGTACTTC. Its protein is CASSLSGGPAYEQYF.

This rearrangement joins TRBV11-2 to TRBJ1-2; 8 nucleotides line up with TRBD1. Germline loops: CDR1 SGHAT, CDR2 FQNNGV. V lost 3 bases and J lost 8; bases outside the gene matches: 2. The CDR3 has 12 amino acids. The CDR3 region has the DNA TGTGCCAGCAGCTTGAACAGGGGGGGCTACACCTTC. Amino acid sequence: CASSLNRGGYTF.

The chain links TRBV16 to TRBJ2-2, with 8 bases matching TRBD1. Germline lookup yields CDR1 KGHSY and CDR2 FQNENV. The CDR3 sequence is 17 residues long. Trimming removed 4 bases from V and 2 bases from J; junction bases left unmatched: 9. The CDR3, as DNA: TGTGCCAGCAGCCGCCATGCCGACAGGGGTAACACCGGGGAGCTGTTTTTT. This gives the protein CASSRHADRGNTGELFF.

This chain uses TRBV19 with TRBJ2-2; 9 bases align to TRBD2. V was clipped by 4 bases and J by 8 bases; unmatched bases: 8. The germline gives CDR1 LNHDA, CDR2 SQIVND (reference sequence). This CDR3 is 15 amino acids long. The CDR3 coding sequence is TGTGCCAGTAGTAAGGCTAGCGGGACCCCGGGGGAGCTGTTTTTT. Translation gives CASSKASGTPGELFF.

The genes are TRBV28 and TRBJ2-2, with D possibly TRBD2 on 6 matching bases. This CDR3 contains 17 residues. V lost 7 bases and J lost 5, with 23 bases in between. Per the germline V gene, CDR1 is MDHEN and CDR2 is SYDVKM. CDR3 bases: TGTGCCAGCACCGTTACTATCTCCGGGACTCTAACCGGGGAGCTGTTTTTT. This codes for CASTVTISGTLTGELFF.

The V call is TRBV7-2, the J call TRBJ2-2; no definite D call. Germline V gives CDR1 SGHTA, CDR2 FQGNSA. CDR3 size: 16 residues. V was pared by 2 bases and J by 0 bases, with 10 bases between. The CDR3 is CASSLISRTNTGELFF. CDR3 bases: TGTGCCAGCAGCTTAATCTCCAGGACGAACACCGGGGAGCTGTTTTTT.

This clone has only one observation. The genes are TRBV28 and TRBJ1-3, with 7 bases identical to TRBD1. Germline V CDR1 and CDR2: MDHEN, SYDVKM. V dropped 6 bases and J dropped 0; count of bases not matched to a gene: 8. CDR3 length equals 16 residues. Written as DNA, the CDR3 is TGTGCCAGCAGACAGACAGGGTTCTCCTCTGGAAACACCATATATTTT. It codes for CASRQTGFSSGNTIYF.

The CDR3, as DNA: TGTGCCAGCAGCGCAGGACAGGGGGCGGGCGGGGAGCTGTTTTTT. This encodes CASSAGQGAGGELFF. This chain uses TRBV7-2 with TRBJ2-2; 11 bases align to TRBD1. Germline lookup yields CDR1 SGHTA and CDR2 FQGNSA. V lost 5 bases to trimming and J lost 7 bases; unmatched junction nucleotides: 6. The CDR3 contains 15 residues.

The chain uses TRBV7-6 and TRBJ2-3; TRBD1 matches at 8 bases. V shed 2 bases and J 4 bases; nucleotides not matched to a gene: 8. Germline CDR1 is SGHVS and CDR2 is FNYEAQ. This CDR3 is 16 amino acids long. In nucleotides, the CDR3 is TGTGCCAGCAGCTTAACACCGGGACAGGTCCCAGATACGCAGTATTTT. It is translated as CASSLTPGQVPDTQYF. The entire variable domain, with the rest obtained from reference TRBV7-6 and TRBJ2-3, is as follows: GAGVSQSPRYKVTKRGQDVALRCDPISGHVSLYWYRQALGQGPEFLTYFNYEAQQDKSGLPNDRFSAERPEGSISTLTIQRTEQRDSAMYRCASSLTPGQVPDTQYFGPGTRLTVL.

This chain connects TRBV9 to TRBJ2-1, with 11 positions matching TRBD2. CDR1 and CDR2 from the germline V gene are SGDLS and YYNGEE. J gave up 2 bases and V 0 bases, and 7 bases lay outside the gene matches. CDR3 length equals 18 residues. DNA for the CDR3: TGTGCCAGCAGCGTAGGTAGCGGGAGGGCCGTGGCCTACAATGAGCAGTTCTTC. Translated: CASSVGSGRAVAYNEQFF.